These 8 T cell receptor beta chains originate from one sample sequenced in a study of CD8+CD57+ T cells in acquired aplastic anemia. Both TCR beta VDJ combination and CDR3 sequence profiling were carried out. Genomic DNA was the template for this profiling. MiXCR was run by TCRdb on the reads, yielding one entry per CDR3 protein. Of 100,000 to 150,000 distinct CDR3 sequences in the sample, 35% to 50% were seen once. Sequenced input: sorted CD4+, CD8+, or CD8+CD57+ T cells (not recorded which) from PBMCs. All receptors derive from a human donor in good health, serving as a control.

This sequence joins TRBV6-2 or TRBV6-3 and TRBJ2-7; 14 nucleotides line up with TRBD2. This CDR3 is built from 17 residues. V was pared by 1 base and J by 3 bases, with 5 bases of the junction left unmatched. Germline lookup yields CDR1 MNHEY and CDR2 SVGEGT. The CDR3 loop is CASSYLGLAGGFYEQYF. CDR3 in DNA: TGTGCCAGCAGTTACTTAGGACTAGCGGGGGGCTTCTACGAGCAGTACTTC.

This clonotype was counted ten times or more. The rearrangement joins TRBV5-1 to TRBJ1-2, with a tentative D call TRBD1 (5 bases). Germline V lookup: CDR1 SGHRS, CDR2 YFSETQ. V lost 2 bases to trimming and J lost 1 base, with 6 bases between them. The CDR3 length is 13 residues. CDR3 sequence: CASSFDSNYGYTF. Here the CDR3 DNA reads TGCGCCAGCAGCTTTGACAGTAACTATGGCTACACCTTC.

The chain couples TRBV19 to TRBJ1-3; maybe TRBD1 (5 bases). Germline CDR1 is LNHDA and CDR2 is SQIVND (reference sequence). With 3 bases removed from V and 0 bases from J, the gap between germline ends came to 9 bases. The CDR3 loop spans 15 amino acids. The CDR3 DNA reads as TGTGCCAGTAGTATTTTGGACAACTCTGGAAACACCATATATTTT. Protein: CASSILDNSGNTIYF.

Written as DNA, the CDR3 is TGTGCCAGTAGTGCGACAGTAGCTAATGAAAAACTGTTTTTT. This translates into CASSATVANEKLFF. This chain connects TRBV19 to TRBJ1-4; the D gene is possibly TRBD1 (5 bases). Germline CDR1 is LNHDA and CDR2 is SQIVND (reference sequence). CDR3 length: 14 amino acids. V was cut by 5 bases and J by 3 bases, with 10 bases left in between.

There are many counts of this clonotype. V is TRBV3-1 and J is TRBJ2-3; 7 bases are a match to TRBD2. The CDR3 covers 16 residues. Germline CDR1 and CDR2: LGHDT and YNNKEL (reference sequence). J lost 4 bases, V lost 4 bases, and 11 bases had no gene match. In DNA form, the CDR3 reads TGTGCCAGCAGCCGAGCGGGATCCGTGGCTTCAGATACGCAGTATTTT. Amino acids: CASSRAGSVASDTQYF.

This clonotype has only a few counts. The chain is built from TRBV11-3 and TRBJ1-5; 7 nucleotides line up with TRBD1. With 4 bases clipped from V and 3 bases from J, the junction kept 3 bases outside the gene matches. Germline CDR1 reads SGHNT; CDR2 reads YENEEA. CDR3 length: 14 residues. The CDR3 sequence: CASSSDRYNQPQHF. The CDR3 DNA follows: TGTGCCAGCAGCTCGGACAGGTACAATCAGCCCCAGCATTTT.

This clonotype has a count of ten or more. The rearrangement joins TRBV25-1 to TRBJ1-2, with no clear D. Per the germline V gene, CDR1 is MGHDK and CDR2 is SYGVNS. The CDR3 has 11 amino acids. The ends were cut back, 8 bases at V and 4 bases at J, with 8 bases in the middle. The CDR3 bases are TGTGCCAGCGAGGGTTTCTATGGCTACACCTTC. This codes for CASEGFYGYTF.

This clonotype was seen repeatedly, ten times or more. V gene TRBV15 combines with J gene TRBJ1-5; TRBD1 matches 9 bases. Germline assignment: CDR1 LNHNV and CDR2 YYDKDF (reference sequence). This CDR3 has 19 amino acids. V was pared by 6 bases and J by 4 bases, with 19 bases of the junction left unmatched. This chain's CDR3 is CATSPGTGFSLRGNQPQHF. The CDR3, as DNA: TGTGCCACCAGTCCCGGGACAGGGTTTTCTTTACGGGGGAATCAGCCCCAGCATTTT.